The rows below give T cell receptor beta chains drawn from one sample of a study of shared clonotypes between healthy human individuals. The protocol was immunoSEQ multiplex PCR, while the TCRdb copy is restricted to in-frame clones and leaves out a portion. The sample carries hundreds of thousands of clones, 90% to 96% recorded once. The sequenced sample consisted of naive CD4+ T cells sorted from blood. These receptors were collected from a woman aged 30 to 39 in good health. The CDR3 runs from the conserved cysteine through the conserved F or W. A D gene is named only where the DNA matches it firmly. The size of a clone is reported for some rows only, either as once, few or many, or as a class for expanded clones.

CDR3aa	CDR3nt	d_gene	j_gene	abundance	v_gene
CASSPPGRMNTEAFF	TGTGCCAGCAGCCCACCGGGCAGGATGAACACTGAAGCTTTCTTT	.	TRBJ1-1	.	TRBV28
CASQGNTEAFF	TGTGCCAGCCAAGGTAACACTGAAGCTTTCTTT	.	TRBJ1-1	once	TRBV28
CSASTGTSTFF	TGCAGTGCGAGCACAGGAACCTCTACGTTCTTT	.	TRBJ1-1	.	TRBV20-1
CASTPEPLGRTDTQYF	TGTGCCAGCACTCCCGAGCCTCTTGGTAGGACAGATACGCAGTATTTT	.	TRBJ2-3	.	TRBV6-6
CASSLASFGDYEQYF	TGTGCCAGCAGCTTGGCCTCCTTCGGAGACTACGAGCAGTACTTC	.	TRBJ2-7	.	TRBV5-4
CASSIARTRKATEAFF	TGTGCCAGTAGTATAGCCAGGACAAGGAAGGCCACTGAAGCTTTCTTT	.	TRBJ1-1	.	TRBV19
CSAMRVDEQYF	TGCAGTGCTATGCGGGTTGACGAGCAGTACTTC	.	TRBJ2-7	.	TRBV20-1
CASSAFQETQYF	TGTGCCAGCTCAGCCTTCCAAGAGACCCAGTACTTC	.	TRBJ2-5	few	TRBV18
CASSLLWQGFTTDTQYF	TGTGCCAGCAGCTTACTGTGGCAGGGATTTACAACAGATACGCAGTATTTT	.	TRBJ2-3	.	TRBV5-8
CASREDRVAYEQYF	TGTGCCAGCAGAGAGGACAGGGTTGCCTACGAGCAGTACTTC	TRBD1	TRBJ2-7	once	TRBV6-5
CASSLGTLPYGYTF	TGTGCCAGCAGCCTAGGGACATTGCCCTATGGCTACACCTTC	.	TRBJ1-2	.	TRBV11-2
CASSPGRGTGYEQYF	TGTGCCAGCAGCCCCGGGCGGGGGACGGGCTACGAGCAGTACTTC	TRBD2	TRBJ2-7	.	TRBV13
CASSLALGGDGYTF	TGCGCCAGCAGCTTGGCCTTGGGGGGTGATGGCTACACCTTC	.	TRBJ1-2	.	TRBV5-1
CASSQATPGNTEAFF	TGTGCCAGCAGCCAAGCCACACCGGGAAACACTGAAGCTTTCTTT	.	TRBJ1-1	.	TRBV4-2
CASSSTGGEETQYF	TGCGCCAGCAGCTCCACAGGGGGGGAGGAGACCCAGTACTTC	.	TRBJ2-5	.	TRBV5-1